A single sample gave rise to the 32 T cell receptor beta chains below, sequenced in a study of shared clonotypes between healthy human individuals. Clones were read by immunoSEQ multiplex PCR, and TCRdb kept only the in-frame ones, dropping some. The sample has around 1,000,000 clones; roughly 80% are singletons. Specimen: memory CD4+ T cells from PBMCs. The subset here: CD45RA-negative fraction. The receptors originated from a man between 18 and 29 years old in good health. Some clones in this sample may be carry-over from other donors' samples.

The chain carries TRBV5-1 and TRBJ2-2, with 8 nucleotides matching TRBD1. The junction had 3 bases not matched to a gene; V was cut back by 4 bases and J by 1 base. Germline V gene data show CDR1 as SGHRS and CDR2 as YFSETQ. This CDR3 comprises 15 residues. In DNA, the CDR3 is TGCGCCAGCAGCGACGGGACAGGGAACACCGGGGAGCTGTTTTTT. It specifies CASSDGTGNTGELFF.

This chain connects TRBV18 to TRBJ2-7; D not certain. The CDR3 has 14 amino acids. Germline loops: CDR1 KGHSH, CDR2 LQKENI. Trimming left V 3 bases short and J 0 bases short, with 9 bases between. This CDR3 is CASSPGPGSYEQYF. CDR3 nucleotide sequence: TGTGCCAGCTCACCTGGGCCTGGCTCCTACGAGCAGTACTTC.

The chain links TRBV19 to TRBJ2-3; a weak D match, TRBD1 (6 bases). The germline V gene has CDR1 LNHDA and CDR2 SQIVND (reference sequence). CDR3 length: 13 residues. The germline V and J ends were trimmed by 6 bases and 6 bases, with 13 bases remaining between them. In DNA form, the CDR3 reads TGTGCCAGTAGGGGGGCAGCCACGGATACGCAGTATTTT. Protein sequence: CASRGAATDTQYF.

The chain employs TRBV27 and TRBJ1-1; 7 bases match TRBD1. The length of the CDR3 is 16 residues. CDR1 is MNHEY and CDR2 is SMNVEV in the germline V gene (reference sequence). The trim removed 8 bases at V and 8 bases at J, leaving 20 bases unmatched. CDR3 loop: CASFSPLPPGGAEAFF. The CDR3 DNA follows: TGTGCCAGCTTCTCCCCCCTTCCGCCAGGGGGAGCCGAAGCTTTCTTT.

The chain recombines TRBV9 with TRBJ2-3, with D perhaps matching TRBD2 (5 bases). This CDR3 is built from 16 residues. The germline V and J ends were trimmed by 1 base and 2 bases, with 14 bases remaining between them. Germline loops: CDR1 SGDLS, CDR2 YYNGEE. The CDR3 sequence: CASSVSPGSPTDTQYF. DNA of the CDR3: TGTGCCAGCAGCGTATCCCCGGGAAGTCCCACAGATACGCAGTATTTT.

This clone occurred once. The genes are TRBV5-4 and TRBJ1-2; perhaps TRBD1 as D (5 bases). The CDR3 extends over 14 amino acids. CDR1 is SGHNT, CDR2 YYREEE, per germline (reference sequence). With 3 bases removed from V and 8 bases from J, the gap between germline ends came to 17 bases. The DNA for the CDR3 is TGTGCCAGCAGCTATGGGGACGGGCGAGGAGGCTACACCTTC. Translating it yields CASSYGDGRGGYTF.

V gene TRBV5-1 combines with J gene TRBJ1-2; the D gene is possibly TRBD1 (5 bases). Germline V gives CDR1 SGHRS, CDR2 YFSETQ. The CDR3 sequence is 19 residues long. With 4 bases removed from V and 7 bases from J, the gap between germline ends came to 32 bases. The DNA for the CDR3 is TGCGCCAGCAGCCAGTACCCTGGACAACCCCCTTGGATTGGGGGTGGCTACACCTTC. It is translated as CASSQYPGQPPWIGGGYTF.

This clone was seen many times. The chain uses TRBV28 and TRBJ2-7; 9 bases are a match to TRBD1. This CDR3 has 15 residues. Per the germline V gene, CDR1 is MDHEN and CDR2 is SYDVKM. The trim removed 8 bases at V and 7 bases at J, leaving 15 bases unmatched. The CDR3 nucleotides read TGTGCCAGCGGCCTACCGGGACAGGGAAATGAAGAGCAGTACTTC. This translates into CASGLPGQGNEEQYF.

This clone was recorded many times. The CDR3 reads CASSHSQGTEAFF. CDR3 DNA sequence: TGCGCCAGCAGCCACAGCCAGGGAACTGAAGCTTTCTTT. The chain carries TRBV4-3 and TRBJ1-1; tentatively, D is TRBD1 (5 bases). The CDR3 runs 13 residues. The germline gives CDR1 LGHNA, CDR2 YSLEER. V was cut by 3 bases and J by 5 bases, with 10 bases left in between.

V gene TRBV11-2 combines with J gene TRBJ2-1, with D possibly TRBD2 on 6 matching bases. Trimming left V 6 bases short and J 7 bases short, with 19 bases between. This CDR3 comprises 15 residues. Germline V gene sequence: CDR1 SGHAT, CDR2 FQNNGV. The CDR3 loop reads CASRIVGGRWNEQFF. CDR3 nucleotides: TGTGCCAGCAGGATAGTGGGAGGTCGGTGGAATGAGCAGTTCTTC. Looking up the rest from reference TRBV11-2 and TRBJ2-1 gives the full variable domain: EAGVAQSPRYKIIEKRQSVAFWCNPISGHATLYWYQQILGQGPKLLIQFQNNGVVDDSQLPKDRFSAERLKGVDSTLKIQPAKLEDSAVYLCASRIVGGRWNEQFFGPGTRLTVL.

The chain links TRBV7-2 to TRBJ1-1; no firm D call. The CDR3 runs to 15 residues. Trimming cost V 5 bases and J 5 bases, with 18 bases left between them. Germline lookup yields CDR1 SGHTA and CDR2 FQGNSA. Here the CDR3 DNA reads TGTGCCAGCAGCCTATGGGCGGGGATGGGGACTGAAGCTTTCTTT. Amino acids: CASSLWAGMGTEAFF.

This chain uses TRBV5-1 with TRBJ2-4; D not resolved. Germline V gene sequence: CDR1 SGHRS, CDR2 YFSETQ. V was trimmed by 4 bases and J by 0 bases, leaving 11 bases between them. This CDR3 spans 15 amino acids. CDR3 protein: CASSAEPLAKNIQYF. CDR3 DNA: TGCGCCAGCAGCGCGGAACCCCTAGCCAAAAACATTCAGTACTTC.

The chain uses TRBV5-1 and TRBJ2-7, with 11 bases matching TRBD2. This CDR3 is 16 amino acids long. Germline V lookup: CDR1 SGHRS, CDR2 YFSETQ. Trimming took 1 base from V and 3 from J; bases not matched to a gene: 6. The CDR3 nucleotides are TGCGCCAGCAGCTTGACCGCTAGCGGGAGGAACTACGAGCAGTACTTC. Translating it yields CASSLTASGRNYEQYF. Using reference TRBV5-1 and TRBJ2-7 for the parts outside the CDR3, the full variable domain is KAGVTQTPRYLIKTRGQQVTLSCSPISGHRSVSWYQQTPGQGLQFLFEYFSETQRNKGNFPGRFSGRQFSNSRSEMNVSTLELGDSALYLCASSLTASGRNYEQYFGPGTRLTVT.

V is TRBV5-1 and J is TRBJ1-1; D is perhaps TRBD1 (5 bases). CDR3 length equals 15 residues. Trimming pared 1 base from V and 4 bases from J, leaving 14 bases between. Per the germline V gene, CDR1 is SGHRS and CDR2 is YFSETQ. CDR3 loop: CASSLIGADGTEAFF. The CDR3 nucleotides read TGCGCCAGCAGCTTGATAGGGGCCGATGGCACTGAAGCTTTCTTT.

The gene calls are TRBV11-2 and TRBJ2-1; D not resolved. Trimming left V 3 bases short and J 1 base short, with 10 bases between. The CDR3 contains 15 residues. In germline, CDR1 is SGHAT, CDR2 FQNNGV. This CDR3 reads CASSFTSWSYNEQFF. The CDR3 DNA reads TGTGCCAGCAGCTTTACCTCCTGGTCCTACAATGAGCAGTTCTTC.

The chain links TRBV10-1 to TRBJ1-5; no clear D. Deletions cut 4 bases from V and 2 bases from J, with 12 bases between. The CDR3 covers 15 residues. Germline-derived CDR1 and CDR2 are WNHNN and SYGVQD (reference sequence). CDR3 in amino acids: CASSVGRAGNQPQHF. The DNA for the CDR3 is TGCGCCAGCAGTGTGGGGAGGGCTGGCAATCAGCCCCAGCATTTT.

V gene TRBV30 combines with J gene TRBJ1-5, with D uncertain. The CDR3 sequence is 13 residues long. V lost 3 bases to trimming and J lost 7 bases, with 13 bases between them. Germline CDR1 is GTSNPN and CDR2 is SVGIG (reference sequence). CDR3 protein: CAWRNGPGQPQHF. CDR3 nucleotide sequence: TGTGCCTGGAGGAACGGCCCCGGGCAGCCCCAGCATTTT.

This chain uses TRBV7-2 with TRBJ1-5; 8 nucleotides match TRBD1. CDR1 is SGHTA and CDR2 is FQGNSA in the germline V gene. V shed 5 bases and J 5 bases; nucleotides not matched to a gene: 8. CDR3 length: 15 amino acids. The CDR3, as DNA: TGTGCCAGCAGCAGGCCGGGGACAGGTGATCAGCCCCAGCATTTT. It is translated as CASSRPGTGDQPQHF.

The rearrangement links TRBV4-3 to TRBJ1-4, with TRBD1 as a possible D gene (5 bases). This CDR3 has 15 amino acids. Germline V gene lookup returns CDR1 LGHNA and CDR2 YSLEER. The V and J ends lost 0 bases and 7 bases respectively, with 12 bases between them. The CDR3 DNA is TGCGCCAGCAGCCAAGAAGCCGGGGGGGGTGAAAAACTGTTTTTT. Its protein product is CASSQEAGGGEKLFF.

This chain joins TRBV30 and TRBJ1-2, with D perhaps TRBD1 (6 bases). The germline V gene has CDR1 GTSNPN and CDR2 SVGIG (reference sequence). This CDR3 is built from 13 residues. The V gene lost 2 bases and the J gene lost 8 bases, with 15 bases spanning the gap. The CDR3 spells CAWSPDYRDGYTF. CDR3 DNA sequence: TGTGCCTGGAGTCCGGACTACAGGGACGGCTACACCTTC.

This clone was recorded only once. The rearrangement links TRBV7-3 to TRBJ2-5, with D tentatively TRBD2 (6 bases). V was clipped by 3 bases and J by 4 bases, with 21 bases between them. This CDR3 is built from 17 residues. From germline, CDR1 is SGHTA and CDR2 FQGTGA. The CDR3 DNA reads TGTGCCAGCAGCTTGCGGGGCCTCGCAGGGTCCAGAGAGACCCAGTACTTC. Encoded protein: CASSLRGLAGSRETQYF.

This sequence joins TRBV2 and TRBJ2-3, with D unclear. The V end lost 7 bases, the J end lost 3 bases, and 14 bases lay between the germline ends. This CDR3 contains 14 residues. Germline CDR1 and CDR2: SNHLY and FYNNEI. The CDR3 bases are TGTGCCAGCACCGAGAGGACGCAAACAGATACGCAGTATTTT. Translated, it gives CASTERTQTDTQYF.

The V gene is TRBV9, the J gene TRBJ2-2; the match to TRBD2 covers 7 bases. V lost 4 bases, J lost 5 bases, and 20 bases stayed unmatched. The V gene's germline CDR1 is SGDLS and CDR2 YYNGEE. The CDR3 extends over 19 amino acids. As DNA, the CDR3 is TGTGCCAGCAGCCCACAGTCCGGGACTACATCCACGGAAACCGGGGAGCTGTTTTTT. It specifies CASSPQSGTTSTETGELFF. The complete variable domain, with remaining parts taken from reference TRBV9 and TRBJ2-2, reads DSGVTQTPKHLITATGQRVTLRCSPRSGDLSVYWYQQSLDQGLQFLIQYYNGEERAKGNILERFSAQQFPDLHSELNLSSLELGDSALYFCASSPQSGTTSTETGELFFGEGSRLTVL.

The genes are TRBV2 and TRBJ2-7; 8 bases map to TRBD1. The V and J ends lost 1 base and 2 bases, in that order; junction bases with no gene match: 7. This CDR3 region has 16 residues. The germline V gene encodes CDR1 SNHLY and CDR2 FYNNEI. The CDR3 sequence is CASSEEPTGVPYEQYF. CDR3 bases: TGTGCCAGCAGTGAAGAGCCGACAGGGGTACCCTACGAGCAGTACTTC. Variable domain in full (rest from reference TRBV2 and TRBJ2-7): EPEVTQTPSHQVTQMGQEVILRCVPISNHLYFYWYRQILGQKVEFLVSFYNNEISEKSEIFDDQFSVERPDGSNFTLKIRSTKLEDSAMYFCASSEEPTGVPYEQYFGPGTRLTVT.

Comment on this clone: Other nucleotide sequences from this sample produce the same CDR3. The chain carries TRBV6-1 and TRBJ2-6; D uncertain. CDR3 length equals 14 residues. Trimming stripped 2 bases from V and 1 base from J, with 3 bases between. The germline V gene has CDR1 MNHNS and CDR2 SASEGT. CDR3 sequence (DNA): TGTGCCAGCAGTGAATTGTCTGGGGCCAACGTCCTGACTTTC. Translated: CASSELSGANVLTF.

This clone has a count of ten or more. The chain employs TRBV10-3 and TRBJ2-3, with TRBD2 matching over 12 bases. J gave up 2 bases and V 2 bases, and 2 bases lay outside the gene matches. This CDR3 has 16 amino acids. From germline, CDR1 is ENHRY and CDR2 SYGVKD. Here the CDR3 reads CAISEGLAGTTDTQYF. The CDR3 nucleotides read TGTGCCATCAGTGAGGGACTAGCGGGGACCACAGATACGCAGTATTTT.

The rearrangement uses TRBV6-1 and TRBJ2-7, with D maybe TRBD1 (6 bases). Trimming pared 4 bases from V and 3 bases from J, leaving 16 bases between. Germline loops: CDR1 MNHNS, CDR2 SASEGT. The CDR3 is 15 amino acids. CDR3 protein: CASSGTATLIYEQYF. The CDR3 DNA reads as TGTGCCAGCAGTGGGACAGCGACACTAATCTACGAGCAGTACTTC.

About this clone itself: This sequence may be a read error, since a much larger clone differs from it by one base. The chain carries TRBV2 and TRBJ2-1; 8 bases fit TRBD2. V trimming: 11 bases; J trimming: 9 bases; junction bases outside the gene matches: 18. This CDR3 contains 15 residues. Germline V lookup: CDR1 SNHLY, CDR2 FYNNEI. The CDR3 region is CAGTKEETGGREQFF. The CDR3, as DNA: TGTGCCGGCACTAAAGAGGAAACGGGGGGGCGTGAGCAGTTCTTC. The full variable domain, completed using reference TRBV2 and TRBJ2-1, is EPEVTQTPSHQVTQMGQEVILRCVPISNHLYFYWYRQILGQKVEFLVSFYNNEISEKSEIFDDQFSVERPDGSNFTLKIRSTKLEDSAMYFCAGTKEETGGREQFFGPGTRLTVL.

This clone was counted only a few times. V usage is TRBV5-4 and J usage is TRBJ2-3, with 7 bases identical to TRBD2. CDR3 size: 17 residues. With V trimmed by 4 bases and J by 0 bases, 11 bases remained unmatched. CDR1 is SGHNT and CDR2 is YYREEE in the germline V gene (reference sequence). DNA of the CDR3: TGTGCCAGCAGCCCGGGGGGTAGGGATCCTAGCACAGATACGCAGTATTTT. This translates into CASSPGGRDPSTDTQYF.

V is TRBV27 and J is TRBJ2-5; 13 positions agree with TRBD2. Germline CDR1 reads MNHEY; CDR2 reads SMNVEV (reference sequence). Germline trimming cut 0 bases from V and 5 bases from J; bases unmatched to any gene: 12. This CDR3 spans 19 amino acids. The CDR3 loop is CASSLSFAGLAGDRETQYF. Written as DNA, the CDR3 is TGTGCCAGCAGTTTATCTTTCGCCGGACTAGCGGGAGATCGGGAGACCCAGTACTTC.

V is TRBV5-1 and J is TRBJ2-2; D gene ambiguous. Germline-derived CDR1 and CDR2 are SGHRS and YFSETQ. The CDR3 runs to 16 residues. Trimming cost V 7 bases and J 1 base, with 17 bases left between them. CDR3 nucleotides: TGCGCCAGCCGTGGAGACTTCCCTAAGAACACCGGGGAGCTGTTTTTT. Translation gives CASRGDFPKNTGELFF.

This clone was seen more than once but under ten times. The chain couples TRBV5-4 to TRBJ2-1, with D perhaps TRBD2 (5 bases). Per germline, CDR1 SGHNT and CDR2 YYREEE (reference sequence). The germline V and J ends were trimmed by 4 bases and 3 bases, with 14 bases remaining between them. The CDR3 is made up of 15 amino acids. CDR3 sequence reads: CASSRDPGDYNEQFF. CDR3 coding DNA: TGTGCCAGCAGCCGAGACCCCGGGGACTACAATGAGCAGTTCTTC.